The sequence of this T cell receptor beta chain was determined in a study of cytomegalovirus exposure and HLA in healthy donors. The overall study: A prior study identified approximately 120 million unique TCR beta sequences from 150 million to 200 million T cells.

Researchers ran the PCR with 60 Vbeta and 13 Jbeta primers. The data were produced by immunoSEQ multiplex PCR, yet TCRdb's version contains in-frame clones alone and is incomplete. The profile shows some 61,000 clones, 70% to 90% of them singletons. Study-level results: Most of the TCR beta V segments (in an earlier analysis) were productive either about 87% or about 30% of the time.

J lost 4 bases, V lost 1 base, and 4 bases had no gene match. This CDR3 contains 15 residues. Germline assignment: CDR1 LGHNA and CDR2 YSLEER. Of note for this clone: As yet, its antigen is unknown.

The J gene is TRBJ1-5, the V gene TRBV4-3; the match to TRBD1 covers 7 bases. This clonotype originated in a human donor in good health. Input material: PBMCs. CDR3 sequence: CASSQGGQPNQPQHF. CDR3 DNA sequence: TGCGCCAGCAGCCAAGGGGGACAGCCAAATCAGCCCCAGCATTTT.